The present T cell receptor (beta chain) was sequenced within a study of CD8+ T cells in alopecia areata. For the study at large: Treatment of the treated patients consisted of oral tofacitinib, 5 to 10 mg twice daily. Study-wide results and limits: Treatment with tofacitinib significantly lowered scalp clonality and reduced expanded CD8+ clones among the top 100. Persistence in scalp and blood during tofacitinib was observed for many expanded lesional clones. Sequencing of scalp samples also includes resident alphabeta T cells from normal skin.

Isolated RNA was reverse transcribed into cDNA used as the sequencing template. Profiled with immunoSEQ multiplex PCR; TCRdb holds only in-frame clones, not every one. The sample lists around 180,000 clones, less than 65% seen once, with approximately 1% in the top ten. V lost 1 base to trimming and J lost 0 bases, with 3 bases between them. CDR3 length: 12 residues. Germline CDR1 is SQVTM and CDR2 is ANQGSEA. Notes on this clone: Antigen unknown. Other DNA sequences in this specimen translate into the identical CDR3.

Treatment specified: oral pan-JAK inhibitor, 5-10 mg twice daily. This sequence joins TRBV29-1 and TRBJ1-1; D is unclear. The receptor was derived from a human donor with alopecia areata. Source: CD4+ T cells sorted from blood, taken at week 24, from a patient treated with tofacitinib. The chain's CDR3 is CSVEAVNTEAFF. The CDR3 bases are TGCAGCGTTGAAGCAGTGAACACTGAAGCTTTCTTT. Full variable domain (missing parts from reference TRBV29-1 and TRBJ1-1): SAVISQKPSRDICQRGTSLTIQCQVDSQVTMMFWYRQQPGQSLTLIATANQGSEATYESGFVIDKFPISRPNLTFSTLTVSNMSPEDSSIYLCSVEAVNTEAFFGQGTRLTVV.